Listed here are 2 T cell receptor beta chains from one sample, sequenced in a study of metastatic and nonmetastatic thyroid tumors. TCRdb reanalyzed the PCR reads with MiXCR. The table includes approximately 8,000 clones, around 30% detected once. There were no patients who had received any treatment before thyroid surgery. Sequencing input: tumor tissue. The receptors stem from a male donor with papillary thyroid cancer or a benign thyroid nodule (not recorded which). Some clones in this sample may be carry-over from other donors' samples.

This clone was seen a handful of times. The rearrangement uses TRBV6-4 and TRBJ2-7; 11 nucleotides line up with TRBD2. The V gene end was trimmed by 3 bases and the J gene end by 6 bases; junction bases not matched to a gene: 7. CDR1 is MRHNA, CDR2 SNTAGT, per germline. The CDR3 totals 15 residues. The CDR3 DNA is TGTGCCAGCAGTGAACTAGCGGGGGCCCTTGTCGAGCAGTACTTC. Translating it yields CASSELAGALVEQYF.

This clone is categorized as medium-sized. The rearrangement links TRBV19 to TRBJ2-1; a weak D match, TRBD2 (5 bases). The ends were cut back, 5 bases at V and 4 bases at J, with 15 bases in the middle. Germline V lookup: CDR1 LNHDA, CDR2 SQIVND (reference sequence). The CDR3 consists of 15 residues. The CDR3: CASSPPSSWYNEQFF. CDR3 sequence (DNA): TGTGCCAGTAGTCCCCCCTCTAGCTGGTACAATGAGCAGTTCTTC.